The 31 T cell receptor beta chains below were found in one sample sequenced in a study of shared clonotypes between healthy human individuals. The table came from immunoSEQ multiplex PCR; TCRdb's copy has only in-frame clones and leaves some out. Altogether 110,000 or so clones are present, approximately 70% being singletons, with the ten largest covering about 23%. The source material was memory CD8+ T cells sorted from blood. Specified subset: CD45RO+ cells pooled with CCR7-negative TemRA cells. The origin of the receptors is a woman in her thirties in good health.

This rearrangement joins TRBV5-8 to TRBJ1-5, with 7 bases matching TRBD1. This CDR3 region has 15 residues. The V gene's germline CDR1 is SGHTS and CDR2 YDEGEE. V lost 4 bases and J lost 5; bases outside the gene matches: 9. CDR3 region: CASSSRGTEYQPQHF. CDR3 nucleotide sequence: TGTGCCAGCAGCAGCCGGGGGACAGAGTATCAGCCCCAGCATTTT.

This clone was seen more than once but under ten times. The rearrangement uses TRBV7-4 and TRBJ1-3; 7 bases line up with TRBD1. This CDR3 contains 15 residues. The germline gives CDR1 SGHVT, CDR2 SQSDAQ. V lost 5 bases to trimming and J lost 2 bases; unmatched junction nucleotides: 6. The DNA of the CDR3 is TGTGCCAGCAGCAACCACAGGGGAACTGGAAACACCATATATTTT. It translates to CASSNHRGTGNTIYF.

V and J are TRBV19 and TRBJ1-5, with TRBD1 matching 12 bases. After removal of 7 bases from V and 4 bases from J, the junction contained 8 bases not matched to a gene. This CDR3 comprises 16 residues. Germline loops: CDR1 LNHDA, CDR2 SQIVND (reference sequence). The chain's CDR3 is CASTIPGQGANQPQHF. The CDR3 DNA reads as TGTGCCAGTACAATCCCGGGACAGGGGGCGAATCAGCCCCAGCATTTT.

This clone was seen once. This rearrangement joins TRBV15 to TRBJ1-1, with TRBD1 identical over 7 bases. Germline CDR1 reads LNHNV; CDR2 reads YYDKDF (reference sequence). The CDR3 spans 16 residues. J lost 7 bases, V lost 4 bases, and 15 bases had no gene match. The CDR3: CATSNGPGQLIDEAFF. DNA of the CDR3: TGTGCCACCAGCAATGGACCGGGACAGCTCATAGATGAAGCTTTCTTT.

The chain has TRBV10-3 and TRBJ1-3; tentative D call: TRBD1 (6 bases). This CDR3 has 14 amino acids. V was cut by 7 bases and J by 0 bases, with 10 bases left in between. The germline V gene has CDR1 ENHRY and CDR2 SYGVKD. CDR3 residues: CAITGTNSGNTIYF. For the CDR3, the DNA is TGTGCCATCACGGGGACAAACTCTGGAAACACCATATATTTT.

The chain has TRBV5-4 and TRBJ1-3; D is uncertain. The CDR3 consists of 14 residues. The ends were cut back, 2 bases at V and 4 bases at J, with 10 bases in the middle. Germline V gene lookup returns CDR1 SGHNT and CDR2 YYREEE (reference sequence). CDR3 nucleotide sequence: TGTGCCAGCAGCTTTGGTACCGTCGGAAACACCATATATTTT. Its protein product is CASSFGTVGNTIYF.

This clone was counted a few times. The rearrangement links TRBV6-1 to TRBJ1-3; 7 bases fit TRBD1. The CDR3 is 15 residues long. CDR1 MNHNS and CDR2 SASEGT come from the germline V gene. V shed 5 bases, J shed 0 bases, and the junction held 4 bases outside the gene matches. As DNA, the CDR3 is TGTGCCAGCAGTACCTGGACAGGCTCTGGAAACACCATATATTTT. This encodes CASSTWTGSGNTIYF.

J is TRBJ2-2 and V is TRBV9; D is possibly TRBD1 (6 bases). Germline V CDR1 and CDR2: SGDLS, YYNGEE. The CDR3 contains 19 residues. Trimming stripped 5 bases from V and 6 bases from J, with 29 bases between. CDR3 loop: CASRRSSRASTGPSGELFF. CDR3 nucleotide sequence: TGTGCCAGCAGACGGAGCTCACGCGCCTCAACAGGGCCGTCCGGGGAGCTGTTTTTT.

This clone was picked up a small number of times. V usage is TRBV6-4 and J usage is TRBJ1-6; D may be TRBD1 (6 bases). Germline V gives CDR1 MRHNA, CDR2 SNTAGT. The CDR3 sequence is 14 residues long. V gave up 5 bases and J gave up 5 bases, with 10 bases separating them. The CDR3 loop is CASSPGADNSPLHF. DNA of the CDR3: TGTGCCAGCAGTCCAGGGGCCGATAATTCACCCCTCCACTTT.

The rearrangement uses TRBV29-1 and TRBJ2-1, with a possible D match to TRBD1 (6 bases). The CDR3 loop spans 16 amino acids. Between the trimmed V and J ends, which lost 2 bases and 4 bases, there was a span of 18 bases. Germline V CDR1 and CDR2: SQVTM, ANQGSEA. CDR3 sequence: CSVELLGTPLYNEQFF. The CDR3 bases are TGCAGCGTTGAATTGTTAGGGACACCCCTATACAATGAGCAGTTCTTC.

This clone was observed a few times. The genes are TRBV7-2 and TRBJ2-3, with D unclear. Germline CDR1 is SGHTA and CDR2 is FQGNSA. The CDR3 sequence is 16 residues long. Trimming cost V 4 bases and J 0 bases, with 14 bases left between them. The CDR3, as DNA: TGTGCCAGCAGCTCCCGGGTCCCCGTCAGCACAGATACGCAGTATTTT. Translating it yields CASSSRVPVSTDTQYF.

For this clone: Different DNA sequences within this sample yield the same CDR3. The gene calls are TRBV27 and TRBJ2-1, with D possibly TRBD2 on 7 matching bases. Germline CDR1 is MNHEY and CDR2 is SMNVEV (reference sequence). CDR3 size: 15 residues. V was clipped by 3 bases and J by 0 bases, with 9 bases between them. CDR3 region: CASSLRGPSYNEQFF. The CDR3 nucleotides read TGTGCCAGCAGTTTGCGGGGGCCCTCCTACAATGAGCAGTTCTTC.

The chain recombines TRBV7-8 with TRBJ1-5; a weak D match, TRBD1 (5 bases). Germline CDR1 is SGHVS and CDR2 is FQNEAQ. Trimming removed 3 bases at V and 3 bases at J, with 12 bases between. This CDR3 comprises 15 residues. CDR3 in DNA: TGTGCCAGCAGCTTCGGTACAGGTATCAATCAGCCCCAGCATTTT. This codes for CASSFGTGINQPQHF.

The rearrangement uses TRBV15 and TRBJ2-7; D ambiguous. Trimming pared 0 bases from V and 3 bases from J, leaving 6 bases between. Germline V gives CDR1 LNHNV, CDR2 YYDKDF (reference sequence). This CDR3 is built from 13 residues. The CDR3 bases are TGTGCCACCAGCAGAGACAGGTTCTACGAGCAGTACTTC. It translates to CATSRDRFYEQYF. Together with reference TRBV15 and TRBJ2-7, the CDR3 gives the full variable domain: DAMVIQNPRYQVTQFGKPVTLSCSQTLNHNVMYWYQQKSSQAPKLLFHYYDKDFNNEADTPDNFQSRRPNTSFCFLDIRSPGLGDTAMYLCATSRDRFYEQYFGPGTRLTVT.

Only a few counts were recorded for this clone. V gene TRBV9 combines with J gene TRBJ2-2; the D gene is possibly TRBD2 (6 bases). The V end lost 4 bases, the J end lost 7 bases, and 17 bases lay between the germline ends. From germline, CDR1 is SGDLS and CDR2 YYNGEE. The CDR3 spans 15 residues. The CDR3 nucleotides are TGTGCCAGCAGCACAGGACGGGAGACCGGCGGGGAGCTGTTTTTT. It codes for CASSTGRETGGELFF.

This rearrangement joins TRBV7-9 to TRBJ2-7; TRBD2 agrees at 8 bases. Germline V gene lookup returns CDR1 SEHNR and CDR2 FQNEAQ (reference sequence). Losses at the gene ends were 3 bases for V and 5 bases for J; bases not matched to a gene: 6. This CDR3 spans 14 amino acids. The CDR3 sequence is CASSFSSGADEQYF. The CDR3 nucleotides are TGTGCCAGCAGCTTTAGTAGCGGGGCAGACGAGCAGTACTTC.

CDR3 in DNA: TGTGCCAGCAGCTTAGACCCCCCCCGGGGTGGCTATGGCTACACCTTC. This sequence encodes CASSLDPPRGGYGYTF. This chain connects TRBV11-2 to TRBJ1-2; D gene unclear. V was shortened by 0 bases and J by 4 bases, with 15 bases between the two germline ends. This CDR3 region has 16 residues. The V gene's germline CDR1 is SGHAT and CDR2 FQNNGV.

The table lists this clone with a few counts. The chain employs TRBV7-9 and TRBJ2-1; D gene uncertain. The germline CDR1 and CDR2 sequences are SEHNR and FQNEAQ (reference sequence). Between the trimmed V and J ends, which lost 1 base and 7 bases, there was a span of 14 bases. CDR3 size: 15 residues. The CDR3 DNA sequence: TGTGCCAGCAGCTTAGTGAACGACGAGAGGAATGAGCAGTTCTTC. Translating it yields CASSLVNDERNEQFF.

This clone showed up just once. The chain couples TRBV5-8 to TRBJ1-1; D not certain. Germline V CDR1 and CDR2: SGHTS, YDEGEE. Deletions cut 3 bases from V and 7 bases from J, with 16 bases between. There are 14 residues in the CDR3. The CDR3: CASSYSVRRDEAFF. The DNA of the CDR3 is TGTGCCAGCAGCTACAGTGTCAGACGGGATGAAGCTTTCTTT.

The chain couples TRBV28 to TRBJ2-3, with TRBD2 identical over 8 bases. CDR1 is MDHEN, CDR2 SYDVKM, per germline. This CDR3 region has 19 residues. V shed 4 bases, J shed 2 bases, and the junction held 17 bases outside the gene matches. The CDR3 bases are TGTGCCAGCAGTTCCCTACCAGCTACTATAGCGGGACCCACAGATACGCAGTATTTT. Its protein is CASSSLPATIAGPTDTQYF.

The chain is built from TRBV9 and TRBJ1-1, with a tentative D call TRBD1 (6 bases). The CDR3 spans 15 residues. Germline lookup yields CDR1 SGDLS and CDR2 YYNGEE. V gave up 0 bases and J gave up 0 bases, with 9 bases separating them. The CDR3 DNA sequence: TGTGCCAGCAGCGTAGAGGGGGGAGTGAACACTGAAGCTTTCTTT. Amino acids: CASSVEGGVNTEAFF.

This clone appeared once. The rearrangement joins TRBV4-2 to TRBJ1-1; D might be TRBD1 (6 bases). The CDR3 sequence is 15 residues long. V lost 1 base and J 3 bases, leaving 12 bases between the germline ends. Germline V lookup: CDR1 LGHNA, CDR2 YNFKEQ. The CDR3 is CASSQGAGVYTEAFF. As DNA, the CDR3 is TGTGCCAGCAGCCAAGGGGCAGGGGTTTACACTGAAGCTTTCTTT.

This clone was detected once. V and J are TRBV15 and TRBJ2-5, with unresolved D. V was shortened by 1 base and J by 1 base, with 7 bases between the two germline ends. The germline V gene has CDR1 LNHNV and CDR2 YYDKDF (reference sequence). The CDR3 contains 14 residues. The CDR3 region has the DNA TGTGCCACCAGCAGAGTCCGAGTCCAAGAGACCCAGTACTTC. Translation: CATSRVRVQETQYF.

In its sample, this clone was seen a few times. This CDR3 is also generated by other DNA sequences in the sample. The chain couples TRBV4-1 to TRBJ1-3; D remains ambiguous. This CDR3 is built from 15 residues. CDR1 is MGHRA and CDR2 is YSYEKL in the germline V gene. The ends were cut back, 0 bases at V and 2 bases at J, with 8 bases in the middle. DNA of the CDR3: TGCGCCAGCAGCCAAGAAAGAGGAGCTGGAAACACCATATATTTT. Its translation is CASSQERGAGNTIYF.

CDR3 amino acids: CASTKARGEKLFF. The CDR3 DNA is TGTGCCAGTACCAAGGCCCGGGGTGAAAAACTGTTTTTT. The V call is TRBV19, the J call TRBJ1-4; D not certain. The V gene lost 7 bases and the J gene lost 7 bases, with 13 bases spanning the gap. The germline gives CDR1 LNHDA, CDR2 SQIVND (reference sequence). CDR3 length equals 13 residues.

The V call is TRBV2, the J call TRBJ1-5; tentatively, D is TRBD1 (6 bases). Trimming left V 6 bases short and J 0 bases short, with 12 bases between. This CDR3 has 15 amino acids. Germline CDR1 and CDR2: SNHLY and FYNNEI. The CDR3 loop is CASRRAGDSNQPQHF. The CDR3 region has the DNA TGTGCCAGCAGACGAGCAGGGGATAGCAATCAGCCCCAGCATTTT.

This clone showed up just a few times. Other DNA sequences in the sample encode the same CDR3. The CDR3 region has the DNA TGTGCCAGCAGTTTAGGCGGGGGCACTGAAGCTTTCTTT. Translating gives CASSLGGGTEAFF. The J gene is TRBJ1-1, the V gene TRBV27; D is possibly TRBD1 (5 bases). The CDR3 runs to 13 residues. V was cut by 2 bases and J by 4 bases, with 8 bases left in between. Germline V lookup: CDR1 MNHEY, CDR2 SMNVEV (reference sequence).

A note on this clone: Mismatch with germline at one junction end may stem from a read error. This chain links TRBV7-9 with TRBJ1-4; 7 nucleotides align to TRBD1. The germline V gene encodes CDR1 SEHNR and CDR2 FQNEAQ (reference sequence). This CDR3 comprises 17 residues. CDR3 in amino acids: CVSSLPTGLVTNEKLFF. CDR3 nucleotides: TGTGTCAGCAGCCTACCGACAGGGTTGGTGACTAATGAAAAACTGTTTTTT.

The chain is built from TRBV5-8 and TRBJ2-7, with 8 bases lining up with TRBD2. This CDR3 has 15 residues. V dropped 4 bases and J dropped 4; count of bases not matched to a gene: 10. The V gene's germline CDR1 is SGHTS and CDR2 YDEGEE. The CDR3 DNA sequence: TGTGCCAGCAGCCCGGGGACCGGGAGGGGGTACGAGCAGTACTTC. This gives the protein CASSPGTGRGYEQYF.

This clone has just a few counts. V usage is TRBV7-9 and J usage is TRBJ2-3; 8 bases fit TRBD2. The V gene's germline CDR1 is SEHNR and CDR2 FQNEAQ (reference sequence). The CDR3 loop spans 15 amino acids. V was pared by 6 bases and J by 0 bases, with 5 bases of the junction left unmatched. This CDR3 is CASRFSGDSTDTQYF. CDR3 DNA sequence: TGTGCCAGCAGATTTAGCGGGGATAGCACAGATACGCAGTATTTT.

This clone was seen only a few times. The chain couples TRBV5-4 to TRBJ2-7; 7 nucleotides line up with TRBD2. With 4 bases clipped from V and 4 bases from J, the junction kept 11 bases outside the gene matches. Germline loops: CDR1 SGHNT, CDR2 YYREEE (reference sequence). The CDR3 contains 15 residues. In DNA form, the CDR3 reads TGTGCCAGCAGCATAGCGGGCTCGATTGTTTACGAGCAGTACTTC. This gives the protein CASSIAGSIVYEQYF.